The 4 T cell receptor beta chains below were found in one sample sequenced in a study of CD8 T cells in ankylosing spondylitis. TCRdb used MiXCR to reprocess the 5' RACE reads, holding one entry per CDR3 protein. The sample shows about 350,000 distinct CDR3 sequences, approximately 22% of them seen only once. The material sequenced was blood, either unsorted or a sorted T cell fraction (not recorded which). The receptors stem from a male donor with ankylosing spondylitis or in good health (not recorded which).

The table lists this clonotype with a few counts. The rearrangement links TRBV20-1 to TRBJ2-3; 9 positions match TRBD2. Germline trimming cut 6 bases from V and 2 bases from J; bases unmatched to any gene: 15. This CDR3 has 17 residues. The germline CDR1 and CDR2 sequences are DFQATT and SNEGSKA (reference sequence). The DNA of the CDR3 is TGCAGTGCGGCTCTGACTTTTAGCGGGGGCGACACAGATACGCAGTATTTT. This gives the protein CSAALTFSGGDTDTQYF.

In its sample, this clonotype was seen a few times. The rearrangement links TRBV2 to TRBJ2-3, with 8 bases aligning to TRBD1. After removal of 7 bases from V and 4 bases from J, the junction contained 13 bases not matched to a gene. The CDR3 contains 16 residues. Germline V gene sequence: CDR1 SNHLY, CDR2 FYNNEI. This CDR3 reads CASILDRGRGPDTQYF. The CDR3 nucleotides are TGTGCCAGCATTCTAGACAGGGGACGAGGGCCAGATACGCAGTATTTT.

The chain recombines TRBV7-9 with TRBJ2-1; the match to TRBD1 covers 9 bases. J lost 8 bases, V lost 6 bases, and 5 bases had no gene match. Per germline, CDR1 SEHNR and CDR2 FQNEAQ (reference sequence). The CDR3 is 13 amino acids. CDR3 region: CASRQGAVDEQFF. For the CDR3, the DNA is TGTGCCAGCAGACAGGGGGCAGTAGATGAGCAGTTCTTC.

This clonotype was found a few times. The chain recombines TRBV19 with TRBJ2-2; D perhaps matches TRBD2 (5 bases). There are 14 residues in the CDR3. V lost 4 bases and J lost 4, with 10 bases in between. Germline V gives CDR1 LNHDA, CDR2 SQIVND (reference sequence). The CDR3 DNA reads TGTGCCAGTAGTACCCGGACTGGCACCGGGGAGCTGTTTTTT. This gives the protein CASSTRTGTGELFF. Full variable domain (remainder filled in from reference TRBV19 and TRBJ2-2): DGGITQSPKYLFRKEGQNVTLSCEQNLNHDAMYWYRQDPGQGLRLIYYSQIVNDFQKGDIAEGYSVSREKKESFPLTVTSAQKNPTAFYLCASSTRTGTGELFFGEGSRLTVL.